This is a list of T cell receptor beta chains from one sample in a study of blood T cell repertoires in COVID-19. The data were produced by immunoSEQ multiplex PCR, yet TCRdb's version contains in-frame clones alone and is incomplete. The data show 100,000 or so clones, 65% to 90% seen once. Sequenced sample: peripheral blood. These receptors were collected from a man at least 80 years old with acute or convalescent COVID-19. The CDR3 runs from the conserved cysteine through the conserved F or W. The D gene is left open where the match is weak. Where a row states a size, it is once, few, many or the class of an expanded clone; other rows omit it.

abundance	v_gene	j_gene	d_gene	CDR3nt	CDR3aa
NA	TRBV27	TRBJ2-7	TRBD1	TGTGCCAGCAGTTTATACAGGGGAGTTTACGAGCAGTACTTC	CASSLYRGVYEQYF
once	TRBV25-1	TRBJ1-4	NA	TGTGCCAGCAGTGAAGGGCACTTTAATGAAAAACTGTTTTTT	CASSEGHFNEKLFF
few	TRBV12-5	TRBJ2-7	NA	TGTGCTGGTTTCCCGGGACTCGTCGTCTACGAGCAGTACTTC	CAGFPGLVVYEQYF
NA	TRBV7-2	TRBJ2-4	NA	TGTGCCAGCAGCCCCTCGAGACTATCTTCATCGCTAGCCAAAAACATTCAGTACTTC	CASSPSRLSSSLAKNIQYF
few	TRBV5-6	TRBJ2-2	NA	TGTGCCAGCAGCTTTTCCCCAAAAACCGGGGAGCTGTTTTTT	CASSFSPKTGELFF
NA	TRBV7-9	TRBJ2-3	TRBD2	TGTGCCAGCAGCACCAGACTAGCGGGAGTCTCAGATACGCAGTATTTT	CASSTRLAGVSDTQYF
NA	TRBV7-9	TRBJ2-3	TRBD1	TGTGCCAGCAGCCCCCGGACAGGGGGCGACACAGATACGCAGTATTTT	CASSPRTGGDTDTQYF
NA	TRBV19	TRBJ1-5	TRBD1	TGTGCCAGTTCTCGGTACGGGACAGGGGGGAATCAGCCCCAGCATTTT	CASSRYGTGGNQPQHF
NA	TRBV10-3	TRBJ2-1	TRBD1	TGTGCCATCAACAACCCAGGGGGAGTTCGCGGCAATGAGCAGTTCTTC	CAINNPGGVRGNEQFF
once	TRBV5-1	TRBJ1-4	TRBD1	TGCGCCAGCAGCTTGGGGAACAGGGGCGTCAGGGGTGAAAAACTGTTTTTT	CASSLGNRGVRGEKLFF
NA	TRBV12-5	TRBJ1-1	TRBD1	TGTGCTAGTCAAACAGGGGGACACTCGAGCACTGAAGCTTTCTTT	CASQTGGHSSTEAFF
NA	TRBV7-6	TRBJ2-3	NA	TGTGCCAGCAGCCCAGTAATTAGGCTTCAGGAGGACACAGATACGCAGTATTTT	CASSPVIRLQEDTDTQYF
NA	TRBV2	TRBJ1-1	NA	TGTGCCAGCAGTGAAGCATGGGTGGGAGACACTGAAGCTTTCTTT	CASSEAWVGDTEAFF
NA	TRBV19	TRBJ1-5	TRBD1	TGTGCCAGTCTCGGACCCAAGGGACAGGGACAGCCCCAGCATTTT	CASLGPKGQGQPQHF
NA	TRBV5-1	TRBJ2-2	NA	TGCGCCAGCAGCGAACAGGGAACCGGGGAGCTGTTTTTT	CASSEQGTGELFF
NA	TRBV6-5	TRBJ1-2	TRBD1	TGTGCCAGCAGTTACTCGGCGAGACAGGGGAGTGGCTACACCTTC	CASSYSARQGSGYTF
NA	TRBV30	TRBJ1-3	TRBD1	TGTGCCTGGAGTGTTTTAGGGGGCGCCGGAAACACCATATATTTT	CAWSVLGGAGNTIYF
NA	TRBV7-2	TRBJ2-4	NA	TGTGCCAGCAGCTTAGGACAGGTCAAAAACATTCAGTACTTC	CASSLGQVKNIQYF
NA	TRBV9	TRBJ1-3	NA	TGTGCCAGCAGCGCCCAGGGACTGACCTCTGGAAACACCATATATTTT	CASSAQGLTSGNTIYF
once	TRBV18	TRBJ1-1	NA	TGTGCCAGCTCACCACCGGGGCGGCGCCAAGGCACTGAAGCTTTCTTT	CASSPPGRRQGTEAFF
NA	TRBV11-2	TRBJ1-6	NA	TGTGCCAGCAGCCCAAACACGGGAGTGGGTTCACCCCTCCACTTT	CASSPNTGVGSPLHF
NA	TRBV5-1	TRBJ2-1	TRBD2	TGCGCCAGCAGCTCGACTAGCGGGAGCTACAATGAGCAGTTCTTC	CASSSTSGSYNEQFF
NA	TRBV7-2	TRBJ2-1	TRBD2	TGTGCCAGCAGCGTACTAGCGGGGGCCTACAATGAGCAGTTCTTC	CASSVLAGAYNEQFF
NA	TRBV9	TRBJ1-2	NA	TGTGCCAGCAGCGTTAGCTTGGGGGGTGAATGGAGGGGCAGGACTTATGGCTACACCTTC	CASSVSLGGEWRGRTYGYTF
NA	TRBV7-9	TRBJ1-4	NA	TGTGCCAGCAGCCGATATCTTGACAGTTTAGAACTGTTTTTT	CASSRYLDSLELFF
NA	TRBV27	TRBJ2-7	NA	TGTGCCAGCGGTAAGAACAGTGCCCATGGGTACGAGCAGTACTTC	CASGKNSAHGYEQYF
NA	TRBV6-5	TRBJ1-5	NA	TGTGCCAGCATCCCCGGGGAGGGGGATCAGCCCCAGCATTTT	CASIPGEGDQPQHF
few	TRBV12-5	TRBJ2-4	TRBD2	TGTGCTAGTGGTTTGTCAACTAGCGGGAGAGTCAAAAACATTCAGTACTTC	CASGLSTSGRVKNIQYF
NA	TRBV30	TRBJ2-5	TRBD2	TGTGCCTGGAGGCGACCGGGGGGGAGAGAGACCCAGTACTTC	CAWRRPGGRETQYF
NA	TRBV21-1	TRBJ2-7	NA	TGTGCCAGCAATGTCACCTACGAGCAGTACTTC	CASNVTYEQYF
NA	TRBV28	TRBJ2-2	NA	TGTGCCAGCAGCACTCCTCCACTAGGGCACGGGGAGCTGTTTTTT	CASSTPPLGHGELFF
NA	TRBV6-2/TRBV6-3	TRBJ1-5	NA	TGTGCCAGCAGTTACGTCGGGGGACGGGGGAGCAATCAGCCCCAGCATTTT	CASSYVGGRGSNQPQHF
once	TRBV20-1	TRBJ1-4	NA	TGCAGTGCTGGGGACATCGAAAAACTGTTTTTT	CSAGDIEKLFF
few	TRBV5-1	TRBJ2-7	TRBD1	TGCGCCAGCAGCTTGGGGACAGGGAGTTATTTAGGCGAGCAGTACTTC	CASSLGTGSYLGEQYF
NA	TRBV5-1	TRBJ2-2	TRBD1	TGCGCCAGCAGCCCAAGACCGGGACAGGGGAACACCGGGGAGCTGTTTTTT	CASSPRPGQGNTGELFF
NA	TRBV9	TRBJ2-7	NA	TGTGCCAGCAGCGTTGGGATTACAGGGCAGTACGAGCAGTACTTC	CASSVGITGQYEQYF
NA	TRBV7-2	TRBJ2-5	TRBD2	TGTGCCAGCAGCAGACTAGCGGGAGTTTGGGAGACCCAGTACTTC	CASSRLAGVWETQYF
NA	TRBV7-9	TRBJ1-1	NA	TGTGCCAGCAGCTTAGTAGGGGTTCCGAACACTGAAGCTTTCTTT	CASSLVGVPNTEAFF
NA	TRBV19	TRBJ1-1	NA	TGTGCCAGTAGTGGAGGGTCGTCGTACACTGAAGCTTTCTTT	CASSGGSSYTEAFF
NA	TRBV6-5	TRBJ2-3	NA	TGTGCCAGCAGGTCGCGGGTTGGGGCAGATACGCAGTATTTT	CASRSRVGADTQYF
NA	TRBV7-9	TRBJ2-7	TRBD1	TGTGCCAGCAGCAGGGACAGGTACCTTGGTCACGAGCAGTACTTC	CASSRDRYLGHEQYF
NA	TRBV15	TRBJ2-7	NA	TGTGCCACCAGCAGAGGAACCACCGGGACACTCTACGAGCAGTACTTC	CATSRGTTGTLYEQYF
once	TRBV10-3	TRBJ2-7	TRBD2	TGTGCCACCAATCTGGAGCTAGCGGGAAACGAGCAGTACTTC	CATNLELAGNEQYF
NA	TRBV5-1	TRBJ1-2	NA	TGCGCCAGCAGCTTAGGAAGTCTAGCTAACTATGGCTACACCTTC	CASSLGSLANYGYTF
NA	TRBV2	TRBJ1-2	NA	TGTGCCAGCAGTGAGGAGCAAGGGGAGGCTGGCTACACCTTC	CASSEEQGEAGYTF
NA	TRBV4-2	TRBJ1-5	NA	TGTGCCAGCAGCCAAGATCTCCCCTTAGGGGGTGGCAATCAGCCCCAGCATTTT	CASSQDLPLGGGNQPQHF
NA	TRBV4-1	TRBJ1-3	TRBD1	TGCGCCAGCAGCGAGTCCTTGGACAGGGCCCCAATCATCTCTGGAAACACCATATATTTT	CASSESLDRAPIISGNTIYF
NA	TRBV11-2	TRBJ2-3	TRBD1	TGTGCCAGCAGCTTGCTTGCAGGGGGTGTCACAGATACGCAGTATTTT	CASSLLAGGVTDTQYF
NA	TRBV24-1	TRBJ2-1	TRBD2	TGTGCCACCAGTGATTTTTCCAGCGGGAGATCCTACAATGAGCAGTTCTTC	CATSDFSSGRSYNEQFF
NA	TRBV10-3	TRBJ2-1	TRBD1	TGTGCCATCAGTGAGATAGGGACAGGGGTCGGTGAGCAGTTCTTC	CAISEIGTGVGEQFF
NA	TRBV28	TRBJ1-6	TRBD1	TGTGCCAGCATAGGGACAGGGGCGCTCAATTCACCCCTCCACTTT	CASIGTGALNSPLHF
once	TRBV28	TRBJ2-1	TRBD2	TGTGCCAGCAGTCCTACTAGCGGGAGAGGCCTTTCGGGCGATGAGCAGTTCTTC	CASSPTSGRGLSGDEQFF
NA	TRBV10-2	TRBJ2-7	NA	TGCGCCAGCGGAGACTCCTACGAGCAGTACTTC	CASGDSYEQYF
NA	TRBV5-1	TRBJ1-2	NA	TGCGCCAGCAGTCAAACAATTAACTATGGCTACACCTTC	CASSQTINYGYTF
NA	TRBV5-4	TRBJ2-1	TRBD2	TGTGCCAGCAGCACCGAGACTAGCGTAAATGAGCAGTTCTTC	CASSTETSVNEQFF
NA	TRBV7-2	TRBJ2-7	TRBD2	TGTGCCAGCAGCCGGACTAGCGGGAGGCTCGAGCAGTACTTC	CASSRTSGRLEQYF
few	TRBV6-5	TRBJ2-2	NA	TGTGCCAGCAGTTCCATCAGGATCCCGAACACCGGGGAGCTGTTTTTT	CASSSIRIPNTGELFF
few	TRBV7-3	TRBJ1-6	NA	TGTGCCAGCAGTCTAGGTGGTTCCTATAATTCACCCCTCCACTTT	CASSLGGSYNSPLHF
NA	TRBV24-1	TRBJ2-5	TRBD2	TGTGCCACTCATAGCGGGAGGGATCAAGAGACCCAGTACTTC	CATHSGRDQETQYF
NA	TRBV19	TRBJ1-5	TRBD1	TGTGCCAGTAGTATAGGGGGGACAGGGAACAATCAGCCCCAGCATTTT	CASSIGGTGNNQPQHF